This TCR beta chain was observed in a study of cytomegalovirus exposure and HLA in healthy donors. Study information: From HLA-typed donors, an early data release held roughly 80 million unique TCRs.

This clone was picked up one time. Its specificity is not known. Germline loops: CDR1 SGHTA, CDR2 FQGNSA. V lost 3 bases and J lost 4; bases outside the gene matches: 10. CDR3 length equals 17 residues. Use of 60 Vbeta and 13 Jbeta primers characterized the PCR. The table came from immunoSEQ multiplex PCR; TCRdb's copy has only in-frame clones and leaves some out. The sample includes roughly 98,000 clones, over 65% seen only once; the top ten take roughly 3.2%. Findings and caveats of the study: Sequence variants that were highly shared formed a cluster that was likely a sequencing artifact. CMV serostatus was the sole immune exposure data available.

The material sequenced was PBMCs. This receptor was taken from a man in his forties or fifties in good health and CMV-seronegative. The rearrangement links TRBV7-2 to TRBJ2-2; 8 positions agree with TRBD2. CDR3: CASSFAGLVISTGELFF. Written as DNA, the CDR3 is TGTGCCAGCAGCTTTGCGGGACTAGTCATTTCCACCGGGGAGCTGTTTTTT. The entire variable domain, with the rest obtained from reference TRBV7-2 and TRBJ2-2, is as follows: GAGVSQSPSNKVTEKGKDVELRCDPISGHTALYWYRQSLGQGLEFLIYFQGNSAPDKSGLPSDRFSAERTGGSVSTLTIQRTQQEDSAVYLCASSFAGLVISTGELFFGEGSRLTVL.